This T cell receptor beta chain was identified during a study of cytomegalovirus exposure and HLA in healthy donors (dated by TCRdb to 2016 to 2017). Regarding the research as a whole: An earlier analysis of several hundred of the donors reported 276 Gb of sequence data and 117 million unique TCR beta sequences obtained from about 180 million T cells. Approximately 310 gigabases of sequencing data and around 85 million unique TCR sequences made up an early release that covered nearly 650 HLA-typed donors. Of the approximately 400 genotyped donors, 65% to 90% fell in the genetic ancestry cluster associated with self-reported Caucasian donors. The study aimed to test whether signatures of past pathogen exposure could be identified by cataloging public T cell receptors. The study used immunosequencing to profile the T cell repertoires of about 670 subjects and linked those repertoires to cytomegalovirus serostatus. In addition to the first cohort of approximately 670 subjects, a separate validation cohort of 120 different subjects was used. To predict cytomegalovirus infection status, the study combined high-throughput TCR immunosequencing, statistical association of individual TCRs with disease status, and machine learning. To study patterns of TCR occurrence, a later analysis re-analyzed previously published TCR beta repertoires from around 670 donors and added high-resolution HLA genotyping. Rather than using new phenotypic data, the later analysis identified candidate immune exposures from TCR beta sequences and from how often those sequences occurred across donors. An earlier analysis of several hundred of the donors applied high-throughput TCR beta sequencing to assess whether each TCR beta V gene segment acted as functional or pseudogenic. Donor age, sex, ethnicity and CMV serostatus were collected together with the repertoire data. Genome-wide SNP genotypes for about three fifths of the 666 donors were used in a later genetic analysis, which treated that subset as a discovery cohort. Every discovery cohort repertoire had been produced on one sequencing platform. HLA typing covered class I and class II loci at four-digit resolution. The number of donors typed differed by locus, with roughly 620-640 for A, B, C, DRB1 and DQB1, over 500 for DQA1, approximately 570 for DPA1, and around 460 for DPB1. Four to six DR-DQ haplotypes were handled as single units for association and clustering, since linkage in the cohort was strong. Among approximately 370 genotyped donors of the cohort, an average of around 250,000 unique TCR beta nucleotide sequences was sequenced per donor, of which roughly 17% were non-productive.

Library preparation employed the immunoSEQ multiplex PCR assay. For the multiplex PCR, a mixture combining 60 forward primers for TCR Vbeta segments and 13 reverse primers for TCR Jbeta segments was used. The CDR3 region of rearranged TCR beta genes was amplified from genomic DNA by a multiplex PCR assay. On the Illumina HiSeq System, the amplified TCR beta libraries were sequenced as 87-base-pair reads. Under the source paper's analysis protocol: In a later analysis, approximately 74 million unique TCR beta chains were counted across the 500 to 700 repertoires, and approximately 9.9 million of these chains were shared by at least two donors. Raw reads were error-corrected and collapsed into unique sequences by a nearest-neighbor algorithm in which closely related sequences were merged to remove PCR and sequencing errors. CDR3 sequences were aligned to IMGT reference sequences to assign V, D and J gene segments. Each retained sequence needed at least a six-nucleotide match to both a V gene segment and a J gene segment. Rearrangements were classified as productive when the CDR3 lacked stop codons and remained in frame with V and J, and all other rearrangements were classified as non-productive. CDR3 was defined according to IMGT convention as the region running from the second conserved V-encoded cysteine to the conserved J-encoded phenylalanine. Sequences without an unambiguous match to a single V gene segment were excluded from the earlier analysis of almost 600 of the donors. In an earlier analysis of 587 of the donors, V segments were called functional above 56.7% productive rearrangements and were called segregating when the between-donor standard deviation exceeded 5%. A statistical classification framework was developed to diagnose cytomegalovirus status using the catalog of TCR beta chain sequences. A later analysis assigned V and J genes by comparing TCR nucleotide sequences with IMGT/GENE-DB human TR gene sequences. Using the TCRdist pipeline, a later analysis assigned CDR3 sequences along with most-parsimonious VDJ recombination scenarios. In a later analysis, each TCR beta chain was defined by its CDR3 amino acid sequence together with its V-gene family, and reads lacking a unique V-gene family were excluded. In a later analysis, nearly 600 highly shared, low-generation-probability nucleotide sequences were removed to address suspected cross-contamination and a sequencing artifact. For each public chain, a later analysis derived a clonal expansion index from normalized ranks of inferred template counts within each repertoire. In a later analysis, generation probabilities were computed with a VDJ recombination model fitted to out-of-frame rearrangements, and the resulting probabilities were checked against IGoR. In a later analysis, hypergeometric tests were used to score TCR-TCR, TCR-HLA and TCR-CMV co-occurrence, with a repertoire-size bias correction applied to TCR pairs. A later analysis estimated false discovery rates by permuting HLA or CMV assignments 20 times. In a later analysis, co-occurring TCRs were grouped with DBSCAN, and TCRdist sequence similarity was added when clustering was performed within HLA-allele-positive subsets. For co-occurrence clustering, repertoires with fewer than 30,000 or more than 120,000 public chains were excluded, along with several repertoires with anomalous nucleotide sharing. The table was pulled from immuneACCESS by TCRdb, which kept in-frame rearrangements only. Such tables lose some clones; where checked, under half of the loss comes from unresolved V genes, and the rest has no known cause. V and J calls and clone size are copied from that table; D and trimming were computed from the DNA. The sample table records 130,000 or so clones; approximately 77% of these occur just once. The ten biggest clones cover around 1.5% of the sample.

Reading the germline V gene gives CDR1 LGHNA and CDR2 YNFKEQ. V lost 0 bases and J lost 14 bases; the stretch between them is 17 bases long. The cysteine opens and the phenylalanine closes a CDR3 of 15 amino acids. The only DNA kept is the CDR3, 45 bases in frame from the first base. The cohort consisted of 600 to 750 healthy bone marrow donors. At the time of sampling, every cohort member was nominally healthy, though immune exposures that went unrecorded were likely present. The donor was CMV seronegative and was included in the group of over 300 seronegative cohort members. A peripheral blood sample was provided by each donor, and peripheral blood mononuclear cells were used for TCR beta sequencing. Genomic DNA extraction from the blood cell samples was performed with the Qiagen DNeasy Blood Extraction Kit. The paper as a whole reports these results and caveats: In a later analysis, most CMV-associated TCR beta chains were found to appear HLA-restricted, with HLA associations seemingly driven largely by CMV exposure. A group of highly shared sequence variants was considered likely to be a technical artifact of the sequencing pipeline. CMV serostatus was the only immune exposure information available for the cohort. In a later genetic analysis, a missense DCLRE1C variant was associated with V-gene and J-gene trimming of TCR beta chains, and the association was replicated in an independent cohort. Three of the identified cytomegalovirus-associated TCR beta chains were confirmed in vitro to be specific for cytomegalovirus antigens. Assigning TCR associations to individual alleles was difficult when HLA alleles, especially DR and DQ, strongly co-occurred. The study gave a list of about 170 TCR beta chains associated with cytomegalovirus. Sequencing depth was assumed to be roughly uniform across donors in the presence/absence analyses, though that assumption may not hold. Across donors, most TCR sequences were observed very rarely, whereas some public TCRs were present in many individuals. Because HLA typing was missing for some donors at each locus, association tests included only the typed subset. The cohort was sequenced for TCR beta chains only, and without alpha or paired-chain data the features that could be detected were limited. The classifier was reported to diagnose cytomegalovirus status with high specificity and sensitivity in both the original and validation cohorts. In an earlier analysis of a few hundred of the donors, most TCR beta V segments were observed in productive rearrangements about 90% or about 30% of the time, broadly matching IMGT annotations. The authors suggested that the approach could potentially be generalized to other disease states and immunological phenotypes. A later analysis reported that several top co-occurrence clusters appeared linked to parvovirus B19, influenza, CMV and Epstein-Barr virus. A later analysis associated 16,951 TCR beta sequences with specific HLA alleles at a false discovery rate of 0.05. Correlated functional status among segregating V segments might be attributable to linkage disequilibrium, but an unknown experimental factor could not be ruled out. A further reported finding was that TCR beta sequences accurately predicted the HLA-A and HLA-B alleles for most subjects in the first cohort. The earlier analysis of approximately 560 of the donors excluded about 16 rarely observed V segments, including chromosome 9 orphons, because counts were too low. According to a later genetic analysis, donors in an Asian-associated ancestry cluster had fewer N-insertions in productive TCRs than the approximately 690-donor mean. In a later analysis, HLA-associated TCR beta chains showed more clonal expansion and lower generation probabilities than non-associated chains that were equally common. Some IMGT-functional V segments, including TRBV6-2 and TRBV6-3, could not be distinguished by the 87-base-pair reads and were therefore excluded. According to a later analysis, TCR association rates differed among HLA loci, with DRB1 alleles showing the most associated TCRs and HLA-C alleles showing the fewest.

Of note for this clone: Its specific antigen is unknown. Base qualities were left out, and no much larger clone turns up one base away.

The sequencing sample was made of PBMCs. The TCR was taken from a woman aged 40 to 50 in good health and CMV-seronegative. The chain uses TRBV4-2 and TRBJ1-6, with a tentative D gene TRBD1 over 5 matching bases. The CDR3 protein sequence reads: CASSQDIQRGVTLHF. Read as DNA, the sequence is TGTGCCAGCAGCCAAGATATACAAAGGGGCGTCACCCTCCACTTT.